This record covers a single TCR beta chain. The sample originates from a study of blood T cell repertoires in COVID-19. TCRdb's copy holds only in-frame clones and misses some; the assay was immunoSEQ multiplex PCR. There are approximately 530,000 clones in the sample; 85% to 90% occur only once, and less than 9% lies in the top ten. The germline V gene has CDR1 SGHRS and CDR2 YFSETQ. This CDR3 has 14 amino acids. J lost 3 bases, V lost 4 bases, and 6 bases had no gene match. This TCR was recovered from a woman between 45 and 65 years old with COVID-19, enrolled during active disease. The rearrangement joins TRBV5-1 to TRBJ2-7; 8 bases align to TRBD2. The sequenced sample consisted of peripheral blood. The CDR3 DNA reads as TGCGCCAGCAGCAATAGCGGGAACCTCTACGAGCAGTACTTC. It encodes CASSNSGNLYEQYF.